In this sample, the clone carrying this T cell receptor beta chain turned up once. Its specificity is unknown. Sequencing of TCR beta was carried out in blood CD8+ and CD4+ T cells. The data were obtained in a study of CD8 T cells in Susac syndrome. Findings and limits, study-wide: The study recognized that its TCR sequencing and HLA analysis covered a relatively small number of individuals.

With random hexamers, reverse transcription was performed on about 0.5 to 1 ug of RNA. A multiplex approach, immunoSEQ multiplex PCR, amplified TCR beta CDR3 across 54 Vbeta and 13 Jbeta. One entry per CDR3 protein results from TCRdb running MiXCR on the immunoSEQ multiplex PCR reads. In the table there are more than 200,000 distinct CDR3 sequences, over 85% of which are singletons. The ends were cut back, 0 bases at V and 8 bases at J, with 15 bases in the middle. Per the germline V gene, CDR1 is SGDLS and CDR2 is YYNGEE. The CDR3 has 15 amino acids. The chain recombines TRBV9 with TRBJ2-1, with D tentatively TRBD1 or TRBD2 (5 bases each). Sequencing input: CD4+ T cells from PBMCs. This clonotype was sampled from a human donor with multiple sclerosis. The CDR3 region is CASSVGSGVGDEQFF. CDR3 bases: TGTGCCAGCAGCGTAGGGAGCGGAGTGGGGGATGAGCAGTTCTTC.